The 14 T cell receptor beta chains listed next were all sequenced from one sample in a study of CD8 T cells in ankylosing spondylitis. TCRdb independently ran MiXCR on the 5' RACE reads; one entry per CDR3 protein. In the table there are 250,000 to 350,000 distinct CDR3 sequences, about 20% of which are singletons. The source material was blood, either unsorted or a sorted T cell fraction (not recorded which). Every receptor here comes from a female donor with ankylosing spondylitis or in good health (not recorded which).

For the CDR3, the DNA is TGTGCCAGCACCCCGCAGAGGGGGGAAGCCGGGGAGCTGTTTTTT. This codes for CASTPQRGEAGELFF. This chain joins TRBV7-2 and TRBJ2-2; either TRBD1 or TRBD2 may fit D (6 bases each). Germline V gives CDR1 SGHTA, CDR2 FQGNSA. Trimming shortened V by 7 bases and J by 6 bases, and 18 bases separated the two germline ends. The CDR3 has 15 amino acids.

This clonotype was seen more than once but under ten times. V usage is TRBV27 and J usage is TRBJ1-4, with D unresolved. This CDR3 contains 11 residues. Germline V CDR1 and CDR2: MNHEY, SMNVEV (reference sequence). V was cut by 4 bases and J by 6 bases, with 3 bases left in between. The CDR3 region is CASSSHEKLFF. The CDR3 DNA follows: TGTGCCAGCAGTTCCCATGAAAAACTGTTTTTT.

The chain carries TRBV20-1 and TRBJ2-3; perhaps TRBD2 as D (6 bases). Germline V CDR1 and CDR2: DFQATT, SNEGSKA (reference sequence). V was shortened by 1 base and J by 1 base, with 15 bases between the two germline ends. There are 16 residues in the CDR3. In nucleotides, the CDR3 is TGCAGTGCTAGAGTTCCACCGGGGGACCGCACAGATACGCAGTATTTT. Translating it yields CSARVPPGDRTDTQYF.

This clonotype turned up a few times. The chain uses TRBV12-3 or TRBV12-4 and TRBJ2-2; TRBD2 aligns across 7 bases. This CDR3 comprises 16 residues. The ends lost 5 bases at V and 8 bases at J; junction bases unmatched: 14. The CDR3 here is CASSALAASNGGELFF. The DNA for the CDR3 is TGTGCCAGCAGTGCCCTAGCGGCCTCGAACGGGGGGGAGCTGTTTTTT.

This clonotype was detected ten times or more. This sequence joins TRBV29-1 and TRBJ1-1; the match to TRBD1 covers 7 bases. Germline V gene sequence: CDR1 SQVTM, CDR2 ANQGSEA. Trimming took 6 bases from V and 2 from J; bases not matched to a gene: 6. This CDR3 comprises 13 residues. In DNA, the CDR3 is TGCAGCGTCGTCGACAGGGTAAACACTGAAGCTTTCTTT. The encoded protein is CSVVDRVNTEAFF.

This clonotype appeared a few times. The chain carries TRBV27 and TRBJ2-7, with D unclear. Germline loops: CDR1 MNHEY, CDR2 SMNVEV (reference sequence). The CDR3 covers 13 residues. The V end lost 3 bases, the J end lost 2 bases, and 8 bases lay between the germline ends. CDR3 amino acids: CASSFNRAYEQYF. DNA for the CDR3: TGTGCCAGCAGTTTTAATAGAGCCTACGAGCAGTACTTC.

The V gene is TRBV11-3, the J gene TRBJ2-3; D is possibly TRBD2 (5 bases). Trimming took 1 base from V and 2 from J, leaving 7 bases between them. The germline V gene has CDR1 SGHNT and CDR2 YENEEA. The CDR3 spans 14 residues. The CDR3 DNA follows: TGTGCCAGCAGCTTAGGGGAGCCCACAGATACGCAGTATTTT. Residues: CASSLGEPTDTQYF.

The chain uses TRBV20-1 and TRBJ2-7; possibly TRBD1 for D (6 bases). V gave up 3 bases and J gave up 0 bases, with 15 bases separating them. Germline V gene sequence: CDR1 DFQATT, CDR2 SNEGSKA (reference sequence). There are 15 residues in the CDR3. The chain's CDR3 is CSARGASASSYEQYF. Here the CDR3 DNA reads TGCAGTGCTAGGGGGGCGAGCGCGAGCTCCTACGAGCAGTACTTC.

V gene TRBV24-1 combines with J gene TRBJ1-1, with D possibly being TRBD1 (5 bases). Looked up from germline, CDR1 is KGHDR and CDR2 is SFDVKD. V lost 7 bases and J lost 4, with 12 bases in between. The CDR3 contains 13 residues. CDR3 sequence (DNA): TGTGCCACCAGGAGCAGGGAGGTCACTGAAGCTTTCTTT. This translates into CATRSREVTEAFF.

This clonotype was detected ten times or more. Here the CDR3 DNA reads TGCGCCAGCAGCTTAAGGGGCGCGGGCACCGGGGAGCTGTTTTTT. This codes for CASSLRGAGTGELFF. V is TRBV5-1 and J is TRBJ2-2; D assignment may be TRBD1 or TRBD2 (5 bases each). The CDR3 is 15 amino acids. Trimming shortened V by 2 bases and J by 4 bases, and 12 bases separated the two germline ends. Germline lookup yields CDR1 SGHRS and CDR2 YFSETQ. Full variable domain (rest looked up from reference TRBV5-1 and TRBJ2-2): KAGVTQTPRYLIKTRGQQVTLSCSPISGHRSVSWYQQTPGQGLQFLFEYFSETQRNKGNFPGRFSGRQFSNSRSEMNVSTLELGDSALYLCASSLRGAGTGELFFGEGSRLTVL.

A few counts support this clonotype. This rearrangement joins TRBV7-3 to TRBJ2-1; TRBD2 matches 13 bases. This CDR3 contains 20 residues. After removal of 0 bases from V and 10 bases from J, the junction contained 18 bases not matched to a gene. Looked up from germline, CDR1 is SGHTA and CDR2 is FQGTGA. The CDR3 loop reads CASSLTFIGIPGLAGSEQFF. CDR3 nucleotide sequence: TGTGCCAGCAGCTTAACGTTTATCGGCATTCCGGGACTAGCGGGATCGGAGCAGTTCTTC.

This clonotype turned up a few times. This rearrangement joins TRBV6-2 or TRBV6-3 to TRBJ1-5; TRBD1 matches 9 bases. The CDR3 totals 16 residues. J lost 6 bases, V lost 2 bases, and 8 bases had no gene match. Germline CDR1 MNHEY, CDR2 SVGEGT. The CDR3 DNA sequence: TGTGCCAGCAGTTACCCGGGACAGGGAGGTGGTCAGCCCCAGCATTTT. It translates to CASSYPGQGGGQPQHF.

The chain combines TRBV24-1 with TRBJ2-3, with TRBD1 matching 7 bases. Looked up from germline, CDR1 is KGHDR and CDR2 is SFDVKD. There are 17 residues in the CDR3. Losses at the gene ends were 3 bases for V and 4 bases for J; bases not matched to a gene: 12. The CDR3 reads CATSDPRTGSNADTQYF. The CDR3 bases are TGTGCCACCAGTGATCCGCGGACAGGTTCAAATGCAGATACGCAGTATTTT.

This clonotype was seen a single time. The rearrangement uses TRBV5-6 and TRBJ2-3; 8 bases are a match to TRBD2. CDR3 length: 16 amino acids. V trimming: 2 bases; J trimming: 4 bases; junction bases outside the gene matches: 9. The germline gives CDR1 SGHDT, CDR2 YYEEEE. The CDR3 DNA follows: TGTGCCAGCAGCTTTGTGTCGGGAGGGCTTGCAGATACGCAGTATTTT. This codes for CASSFVSGGLADTQYF. The complete variable domain, with remaining parts taken from reference TRBV5-6 and TRBJ2-3, reads DAGVTQSPTHLIKTRGQQVTLRCSPKSGHDTVSWYQQALGQGPQFIFQYYEEEERQRGNFPDRFSGHQFPNYSSELNVNALLLGDSALYLCASSFVSGGLADTQYFGPGTRLTVL.